This entry lists 3 T cell receptor beta chains sequenced from one sample in a study of T cells in Graves' hyperthyroidism and ophthalmopathy. Amplified TCR beta CDR3 regions derived from RNA transcripts. Primed by the HTBI set, a first-round RT-PCR was run on the TCR CDR3. TCRdb reprocessed the multiplex PCR reads via MiXCR and lists one record per CDR3 protein. The table includes around 500,000 distinct CDR3 sequences, approximately 23% detected once. Sequenced material: blood. Receptors originate from a woman in her 70s with Graves' ophthalmopathy.

This clonotype showed up just a few times. J is TRBJ1-2 and V is TRBV7-9; 9 bases fit TRBD1. This CDR3 is built from 15 residues. The V gene's germline CDR1 is SEHNR and CDR2 FQNEAQ (reference sequence). Trimming cost V 5 bases and J 2 bases; bases outside gene matches: 6. The CDR3 region is CASSPRTGENYGYTF. In DNA, the CDR3 is TGTGCCAGCAGCCCGAGGACAGGGGAAAACTATGGCTACACCTTC.

The CDR3 spells CASSWGQYTIYF. DNA of the CDR3: TGTGCCAGCAGTTGGGGGCAGTACACCATATATTTT. This sequence joins TRBV6-2 or TRBV6-3 and TRBJ1-3, with a weak D call TRBD1 (6 bases). CDR3 length equals 12 residues. The V gene lost 4 bases and the J gene lost 8 bases, with 9 bases spanning the gap. Germline-derived CDR1 and CDR2 are MNHEY and SVGEGT.

Only one count was recorded for this clonotype. The rearrangement joins TRBV4-2 to TRBJ2-3, with a possible D match to TRBD1 (6 bases). The CDR3 runs 14 residues. Per the germline V gene, CDR1 is LGHNA and CDR2 is YNFKEQ. Trimming removed 3 bases at V and 3 bases at J, with 10 bases between. In nucleotides, the CDR3 is TGTGCCAGCAGCCACCGAGACAGGACAGATACGCAGTATTTT. Its protein is CASSHRDRTDTQYF.